This T cell receptor (beta chain) comes out of a study of blood T cell repertoires in COVID-19. Profiled with immunoSEQ multiplex PCR; TCRdb holds only in-frame clones, not every one. The data show around 81,000 clones, with 82% seen just once and 7% to 9% held by the top ten. The CDR3 totals 14 residues. CDR1 and CDR2 from the germline V gene are LNHDA and SQIVND (reference sequence). The chain uses TRBV19 and TRBJ2-7; a weak D match, TRBD2 (7 bases). The sequence was collected from a human donor in a cohort sampled during active COVID-19. Source material: peripheral blood. Written as DNA, the CDR3 is TGTGCTTGGGGGGGAGACAGGCGAAACTACGAGCAGTACTTC. Amino acid sequence: CAWGGDRRNYEQYF.